What follows describes a single T cell receptor (beta chain). Primed by a sample-barcoded 5' primer and a J-beta primer mix, a second PCR proceeded for roughly 6 to 12 cycles. TCRdb reprocessed the 5' RACE reads with MiXCR, giving one entry per CDR3 protein. Among 800,000 or so distinct CDR3 sequences, around 25% were seen once, and the ten largest hold roughly 3.5%. This sample was included in a study of blood T cells in healthy people across ages. The CDR3 loop spans 15 amino acids. Trimming cost V 2 bases and J 0 bases, with 11 bases left between them. In germline, CDR1 is SEHNR, CDR2 FQNEAQ (reference sequence). These records were also assigned to another study, of T cells of mothers and their children. From that second work: Researchers found no T cell clones that were persistent and microchimeric.

The TCR comes from a boy younger than 18 in good health. The rearrangement links TRBV7-9 to TRBJ2-7; D is unclear. What was sequenced was blood. CDR3: CASSLKYSPSYEQYF. The CDR3, as DNA: TGTGCCAGCAGCTTAAAATACAGCCCCTCCTACGAGCAGTACTTC.